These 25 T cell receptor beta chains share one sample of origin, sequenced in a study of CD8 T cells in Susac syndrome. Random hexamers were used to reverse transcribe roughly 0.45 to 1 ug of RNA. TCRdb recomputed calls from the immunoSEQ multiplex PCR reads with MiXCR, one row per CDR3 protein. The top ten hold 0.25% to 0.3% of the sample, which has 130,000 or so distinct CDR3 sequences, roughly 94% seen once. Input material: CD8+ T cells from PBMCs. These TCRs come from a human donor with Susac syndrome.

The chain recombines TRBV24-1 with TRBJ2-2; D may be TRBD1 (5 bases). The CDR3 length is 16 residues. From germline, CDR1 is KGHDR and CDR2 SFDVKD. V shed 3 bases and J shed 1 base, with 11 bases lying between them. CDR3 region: CATSDGGQGNTGELFF. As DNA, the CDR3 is TGTGCCACCAGTGATGGTGGGCAGGGGAACACCGGGGAGCTGTTTTTT.

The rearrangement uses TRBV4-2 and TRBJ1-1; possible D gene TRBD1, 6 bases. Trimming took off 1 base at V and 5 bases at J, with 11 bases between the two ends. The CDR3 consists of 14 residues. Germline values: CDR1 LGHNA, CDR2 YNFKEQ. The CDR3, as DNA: TGTGCCAGCAGCCAAGTTGAAAGGGGGACTGAAGCTTTCTTT. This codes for CASSQVERGTEAFF.

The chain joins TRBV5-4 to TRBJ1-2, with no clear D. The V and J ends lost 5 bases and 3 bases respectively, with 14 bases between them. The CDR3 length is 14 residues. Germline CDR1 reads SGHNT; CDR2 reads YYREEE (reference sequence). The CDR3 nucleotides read TGTGCCAGCAGTTCACACCAGAGGGACTATGGCTACACCTTC. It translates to CASSSHQRDYGYTF.

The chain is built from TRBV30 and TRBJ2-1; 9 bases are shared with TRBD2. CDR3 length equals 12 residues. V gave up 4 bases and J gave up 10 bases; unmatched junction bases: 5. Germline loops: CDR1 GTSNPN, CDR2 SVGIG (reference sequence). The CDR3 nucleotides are TGTGCCTGGAACTTAGCGGGGGACGAGCAGTTCTTC. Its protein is CAWNLAGDEQFF.

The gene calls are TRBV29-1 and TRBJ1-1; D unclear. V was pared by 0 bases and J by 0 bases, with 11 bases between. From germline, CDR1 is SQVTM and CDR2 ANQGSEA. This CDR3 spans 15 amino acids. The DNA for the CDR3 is TGCAGCGTTGAAGATTGGAGGTCCCTGAACACTGAAGCTTTCTTT. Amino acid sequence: CSVEDWRSLNTEAFF. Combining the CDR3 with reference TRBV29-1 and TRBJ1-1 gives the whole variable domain SAVISQKPSRDICQRGTSLTIQCQVDSQVTMMFWYRQQPGQSLTLIATANQGSEATYESGFVIDKFPISRPNLTFSTLTVSNMSPEDSSIYLCSVEDWRSLNTEAFFGQGTRLTVV.

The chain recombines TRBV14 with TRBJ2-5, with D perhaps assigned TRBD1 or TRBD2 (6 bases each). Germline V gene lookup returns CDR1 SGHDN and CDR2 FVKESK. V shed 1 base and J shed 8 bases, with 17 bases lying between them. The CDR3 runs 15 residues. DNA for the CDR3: TGTGCCAGCAGCCAAGGAATGGGGGGCACGTATACCCAGTACTTC. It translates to CASSQGMGGTYTQYF.

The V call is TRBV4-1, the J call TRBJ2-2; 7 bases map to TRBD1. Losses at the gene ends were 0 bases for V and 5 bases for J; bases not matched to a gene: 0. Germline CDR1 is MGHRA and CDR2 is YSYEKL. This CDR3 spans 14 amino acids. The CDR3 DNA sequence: TGCGCCAGCAGCCAAGAGGACAGGACCGGGGAGCTGTTTTTT. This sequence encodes CASSQEDRTGELFF.

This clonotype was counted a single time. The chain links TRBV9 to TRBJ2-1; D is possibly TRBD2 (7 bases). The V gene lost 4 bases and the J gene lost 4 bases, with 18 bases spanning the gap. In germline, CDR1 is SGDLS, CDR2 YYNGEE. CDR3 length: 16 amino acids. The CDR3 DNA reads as TGTGCCAGCAGCAAACGGGGGGCGGAGGTTTACAATGAGCAGTTCTTC. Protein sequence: CASSKRGAEVYNEQFF.

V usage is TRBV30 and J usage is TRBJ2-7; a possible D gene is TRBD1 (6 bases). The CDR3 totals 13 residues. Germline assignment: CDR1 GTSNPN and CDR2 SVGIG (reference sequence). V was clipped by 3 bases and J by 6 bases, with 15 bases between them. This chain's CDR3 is CAWRGAMDGEQYF. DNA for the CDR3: TGTGCCTGGAGGGGGGCCATGGACGGCGAGCAGTACTTC.

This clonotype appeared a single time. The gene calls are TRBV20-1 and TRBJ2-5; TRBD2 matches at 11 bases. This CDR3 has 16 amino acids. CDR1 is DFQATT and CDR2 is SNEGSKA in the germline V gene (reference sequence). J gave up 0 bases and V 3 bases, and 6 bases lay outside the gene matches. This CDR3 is CSARPLAGGNQETQYF. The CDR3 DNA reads TGCAGTGCTAGGCCGCTAGCGGGGGGCAACCAAGAGACCCAGTACTTC.

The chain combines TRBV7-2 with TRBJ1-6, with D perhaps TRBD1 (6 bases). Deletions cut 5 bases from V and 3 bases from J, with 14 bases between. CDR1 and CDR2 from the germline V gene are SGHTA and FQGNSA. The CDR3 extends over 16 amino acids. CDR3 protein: CASSERTVLYNSPLHF. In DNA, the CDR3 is TGTGCCAGCAGCGAGAGGACAGTTCTCTATAATTCACCCCTCCACTTT.

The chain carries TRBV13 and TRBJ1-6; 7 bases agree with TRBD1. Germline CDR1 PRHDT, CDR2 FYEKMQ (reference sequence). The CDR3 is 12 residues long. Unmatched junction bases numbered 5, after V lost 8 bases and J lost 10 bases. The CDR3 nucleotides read TGTGCCAGCCTCACAGGGGACTCACCCCTCCACTTT. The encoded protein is CASLTGDSPLHF.

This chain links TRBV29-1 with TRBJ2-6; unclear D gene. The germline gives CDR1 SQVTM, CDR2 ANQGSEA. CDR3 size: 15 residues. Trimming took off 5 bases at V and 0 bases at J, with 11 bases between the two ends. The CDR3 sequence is CSVFIRSSGANVLTF. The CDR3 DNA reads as TGCAGCGTTTTTATCAGGAGCTCTGGGGCCAACGTCCTGACTTTC.

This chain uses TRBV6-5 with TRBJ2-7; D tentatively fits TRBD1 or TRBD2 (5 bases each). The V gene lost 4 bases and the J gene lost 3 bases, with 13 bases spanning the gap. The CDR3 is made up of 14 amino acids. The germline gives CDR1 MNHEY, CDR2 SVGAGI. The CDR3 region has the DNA TGTGCCAGCAGTTCACAGGTCCGGGACTACGAGCAGTACTTC. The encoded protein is CASSSQVRDYEQYF.

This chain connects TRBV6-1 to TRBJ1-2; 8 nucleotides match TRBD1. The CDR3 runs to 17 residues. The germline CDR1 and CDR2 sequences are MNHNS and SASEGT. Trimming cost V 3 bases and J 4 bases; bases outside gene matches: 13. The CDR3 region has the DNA TGTGCCAGCAGTGACCACCCCGGACAGGGCATCCTCTATGGCTACACCTTC. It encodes CASSDHPGQGILYGYTF.

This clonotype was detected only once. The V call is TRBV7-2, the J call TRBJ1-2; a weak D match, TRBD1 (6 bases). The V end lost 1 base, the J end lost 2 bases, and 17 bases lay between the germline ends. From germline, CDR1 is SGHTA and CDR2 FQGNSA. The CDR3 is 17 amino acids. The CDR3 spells CASSLDRTVQWNYGYTF. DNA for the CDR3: TGTGCCAGCAGCTTAGATCGGACAGTTCAATGGAACTATGGCTACACCTTC.

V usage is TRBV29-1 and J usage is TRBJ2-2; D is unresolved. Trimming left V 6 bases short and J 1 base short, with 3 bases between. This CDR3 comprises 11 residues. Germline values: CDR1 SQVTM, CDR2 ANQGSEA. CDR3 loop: CSVENTGELFF. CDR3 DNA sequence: TGCAGCGTGGAGAACACCGGGGAGCTGTTTTTT.

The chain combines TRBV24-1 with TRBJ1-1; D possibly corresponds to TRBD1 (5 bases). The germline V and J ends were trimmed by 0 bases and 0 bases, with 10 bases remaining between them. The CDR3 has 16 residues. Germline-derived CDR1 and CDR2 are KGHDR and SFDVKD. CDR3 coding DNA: TGTGCCACCAGTGATTTGTCCCCAGGGCTGAACACTGAAGCTTTCTTT. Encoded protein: CATSDLSPGLNTEAFF.

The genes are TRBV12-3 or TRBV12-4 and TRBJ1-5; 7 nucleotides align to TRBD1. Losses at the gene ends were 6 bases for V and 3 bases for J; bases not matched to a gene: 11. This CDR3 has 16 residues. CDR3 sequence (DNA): TGTGCCAGCAGCTCTGACAGGGCTGGGGACAATCAGCCCCAGCATTTT. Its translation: CASSSDRAGDNQPQHF.

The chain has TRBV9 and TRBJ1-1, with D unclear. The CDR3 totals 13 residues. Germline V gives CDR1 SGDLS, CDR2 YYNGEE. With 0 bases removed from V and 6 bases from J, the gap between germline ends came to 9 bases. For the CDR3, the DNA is TGTGCCAGCAGCGTAGAGGGTAAGCCTGAAGCTTTCTTT. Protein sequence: CASSVEGKPEAFF.

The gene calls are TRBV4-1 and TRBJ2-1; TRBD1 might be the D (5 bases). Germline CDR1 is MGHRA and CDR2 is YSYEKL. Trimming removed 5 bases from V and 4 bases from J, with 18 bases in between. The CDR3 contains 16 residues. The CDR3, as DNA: TGCGCCAGCAGCACCAGACAGACTCCGGTGTACAATGAGCAGTTCTTC. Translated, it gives CASSTRQTPVYNEQFF.

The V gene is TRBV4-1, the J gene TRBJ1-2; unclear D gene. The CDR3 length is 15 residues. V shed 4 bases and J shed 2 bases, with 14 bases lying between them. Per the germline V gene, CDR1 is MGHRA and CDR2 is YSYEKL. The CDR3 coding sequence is TGCGCCAGCAGCCCTGAATTAGGCTTAAACTATGGCTACACCTTC. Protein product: CASSPELGLNYGYTF.

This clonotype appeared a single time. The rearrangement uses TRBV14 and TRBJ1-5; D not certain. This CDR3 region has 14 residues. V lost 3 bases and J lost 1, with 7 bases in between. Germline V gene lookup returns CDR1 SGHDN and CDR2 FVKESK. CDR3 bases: TGTGCCAGCAGCCAGCTGGGAAGCAATCAGCCCCAGCATTTT. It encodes CASSQLGSNQPQHF.

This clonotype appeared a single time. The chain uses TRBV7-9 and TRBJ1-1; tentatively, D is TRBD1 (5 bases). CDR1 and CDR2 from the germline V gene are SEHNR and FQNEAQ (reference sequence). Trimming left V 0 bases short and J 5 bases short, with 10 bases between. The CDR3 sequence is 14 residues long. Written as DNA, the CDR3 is TGTGCCAGCAGCTTAGCAACAGGAGGAACTGAAGCTTTCTTT. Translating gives CASSLATGGTEAFF.

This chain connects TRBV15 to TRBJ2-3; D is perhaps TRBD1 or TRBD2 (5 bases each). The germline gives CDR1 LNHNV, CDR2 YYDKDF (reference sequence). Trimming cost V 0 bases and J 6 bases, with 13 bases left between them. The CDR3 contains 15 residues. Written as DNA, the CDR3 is TGTGCCACCAGCAGAGAGGGGGTTGGCGGGGATACGCAGTATTTT. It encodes CATSREGVGGDTQYF. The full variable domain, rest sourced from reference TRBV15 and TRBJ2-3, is DAMVIQNPRYQVTQFGKPVTLSCSQTLNHNVMYWYQQKSSQAPKLLFHYYDKDFNNEADTPDNFQSRRPNTSFCFLDIRSPGLGDTAMYLCATSREGVGGDTQYFGPGTRLTVL.